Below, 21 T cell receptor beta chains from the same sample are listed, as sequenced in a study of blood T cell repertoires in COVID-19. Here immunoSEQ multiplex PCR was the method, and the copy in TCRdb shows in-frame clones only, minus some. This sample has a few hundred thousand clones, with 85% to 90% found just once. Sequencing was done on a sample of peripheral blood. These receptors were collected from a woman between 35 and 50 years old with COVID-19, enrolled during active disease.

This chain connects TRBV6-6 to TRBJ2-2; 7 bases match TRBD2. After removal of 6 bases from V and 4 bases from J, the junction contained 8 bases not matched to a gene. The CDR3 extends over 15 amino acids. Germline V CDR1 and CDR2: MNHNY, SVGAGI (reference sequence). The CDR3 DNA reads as TGTGCCAGCAGCCCAGGGCTAGCGGTCACCGGGGAGCTGTTTTTT. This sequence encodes CASSPGLAVTGELFF.

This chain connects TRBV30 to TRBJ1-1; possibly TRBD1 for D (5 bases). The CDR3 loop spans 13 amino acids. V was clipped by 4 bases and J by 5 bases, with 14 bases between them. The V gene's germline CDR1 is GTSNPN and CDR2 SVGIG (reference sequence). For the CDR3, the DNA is TGTGCCTGGACGATGGGGCCTGTGACTGAAGCTTTCTTT. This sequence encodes CAWTMGPVTEAFF.

The CDR3 spells CASTDSGREAYEQYF. The CDR3 DNA follows: TGTGCCAGCACCGATAGCGGGAGGGAAGCCTACGAGCAGTACTTC. The chain is built from TRBV6-6 and TRBJ2-7; 11 bases fit TRBD2. Germline lookup yields CDR1 MNHNY and CDR2 SVGAGI (reference sequence). CDR3 length equals 15 residues. J lost 2 bases, V lost 7 bases, and 7 bases had no gene match.

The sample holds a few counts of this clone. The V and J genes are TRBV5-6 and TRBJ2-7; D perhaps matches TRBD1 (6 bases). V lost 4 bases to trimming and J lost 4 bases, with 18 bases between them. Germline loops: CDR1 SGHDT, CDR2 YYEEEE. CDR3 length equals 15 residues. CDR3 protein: CASSLPGGQPYEQYF. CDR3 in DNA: TGTGCCAGCAGCCTACCAGGCGGACAGCCGTACGAGCAGTACTTC.

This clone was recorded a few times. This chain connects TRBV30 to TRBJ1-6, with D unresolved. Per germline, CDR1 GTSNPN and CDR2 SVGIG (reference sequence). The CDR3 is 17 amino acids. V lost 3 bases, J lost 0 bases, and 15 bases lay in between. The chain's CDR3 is CAWRAGNLISYNSPLHF. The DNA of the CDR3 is TGTGCCTGGAGGGCAGGCAATCTTATCTCCTATAATTCACCCCTCCACTTT.

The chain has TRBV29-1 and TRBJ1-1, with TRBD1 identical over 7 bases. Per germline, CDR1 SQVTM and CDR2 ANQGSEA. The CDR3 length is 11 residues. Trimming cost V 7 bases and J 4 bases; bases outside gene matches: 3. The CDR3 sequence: CSGGTATEAFF. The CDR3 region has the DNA TGCAGCGGGGGGACAGCCACTGAAGCTTTCTTT.

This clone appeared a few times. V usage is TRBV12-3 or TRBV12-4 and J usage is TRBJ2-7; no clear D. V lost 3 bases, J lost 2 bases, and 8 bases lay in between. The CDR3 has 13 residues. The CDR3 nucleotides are TGTGCCAGCAGTTTGGGCTCGCCCTACGAGCAGTACTTC. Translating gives CASSLGSPYEQYF.

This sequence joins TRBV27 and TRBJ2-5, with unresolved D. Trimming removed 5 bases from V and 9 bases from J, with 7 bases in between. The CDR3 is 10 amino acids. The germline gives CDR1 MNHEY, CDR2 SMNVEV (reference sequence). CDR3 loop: CASSKHPQYF. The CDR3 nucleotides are TGTGCCAGCAGTAAACACCCCCAGTACTTC.

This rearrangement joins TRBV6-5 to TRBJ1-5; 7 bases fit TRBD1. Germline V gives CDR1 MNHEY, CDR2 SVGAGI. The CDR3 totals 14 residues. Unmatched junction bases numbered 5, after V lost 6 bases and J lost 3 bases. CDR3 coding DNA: TGTGCCAGCAGACCAACAGGGGCCAATCAGCCCCAGCATTTT. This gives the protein CASRPTGANQPQHF.

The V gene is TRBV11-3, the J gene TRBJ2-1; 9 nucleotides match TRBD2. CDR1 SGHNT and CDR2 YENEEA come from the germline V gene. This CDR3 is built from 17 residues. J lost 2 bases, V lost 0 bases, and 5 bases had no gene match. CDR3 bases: TGTGCCAGCAGCTTAGAATTCGAGCGGGGGGCCTACAATGAGCAGTTCTTC. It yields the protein CASSLEFERGAYNEQFF.

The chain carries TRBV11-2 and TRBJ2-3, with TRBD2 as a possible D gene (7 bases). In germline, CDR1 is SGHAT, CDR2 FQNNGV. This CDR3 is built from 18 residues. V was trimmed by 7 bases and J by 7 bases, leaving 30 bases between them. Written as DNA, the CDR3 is TGTGCCAGCACCACCGGGAACGCGGCGGGGGCCGTCCCTCATACGCAGTATTTT. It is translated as CASTTGNAAGAVPHTQYF.

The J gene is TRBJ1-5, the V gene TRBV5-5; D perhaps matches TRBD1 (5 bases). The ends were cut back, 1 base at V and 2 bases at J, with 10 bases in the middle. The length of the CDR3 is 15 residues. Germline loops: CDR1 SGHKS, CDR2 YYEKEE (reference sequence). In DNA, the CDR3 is TGTGCCAGCAGCTTGTGGGGCGAACGCAATCAGCCCCAGCATTTT. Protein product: CASSLWGERNQPQHF.

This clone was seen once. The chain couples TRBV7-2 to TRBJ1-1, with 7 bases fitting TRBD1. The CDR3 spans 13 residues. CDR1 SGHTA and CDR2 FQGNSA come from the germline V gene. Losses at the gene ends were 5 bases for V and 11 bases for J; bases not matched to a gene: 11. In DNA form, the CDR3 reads TGTGCCAGCAGCGGCCGACAGGGACTGATGGCTTTCTTT. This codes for CASSGRQGLMAFF.

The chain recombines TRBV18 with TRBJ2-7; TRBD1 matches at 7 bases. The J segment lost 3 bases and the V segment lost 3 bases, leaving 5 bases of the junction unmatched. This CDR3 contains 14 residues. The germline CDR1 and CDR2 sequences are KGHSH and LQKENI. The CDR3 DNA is TGTGCCAGCTCACCCAGTTCAGGGGGCTACGAGCAGTACTTC. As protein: CASSPSSGGYEQYF.

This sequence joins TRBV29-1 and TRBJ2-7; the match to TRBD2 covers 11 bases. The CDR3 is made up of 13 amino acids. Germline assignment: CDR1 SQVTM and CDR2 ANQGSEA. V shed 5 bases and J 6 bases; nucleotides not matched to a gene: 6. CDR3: CSVLLAGVREQYF. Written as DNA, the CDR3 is TGCAGCGTTTTACTAGCGGGGGTTCGCGAGCAGTACTTC.

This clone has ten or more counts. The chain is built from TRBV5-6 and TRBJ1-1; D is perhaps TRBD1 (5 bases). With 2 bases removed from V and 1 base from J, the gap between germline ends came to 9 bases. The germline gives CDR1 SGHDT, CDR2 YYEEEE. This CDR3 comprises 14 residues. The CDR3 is CASSFGGKNTEAFF. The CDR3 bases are TGTGCCAGCAGCTTTGGGGGGAAGAACACTGAAGCTTTCTTT.

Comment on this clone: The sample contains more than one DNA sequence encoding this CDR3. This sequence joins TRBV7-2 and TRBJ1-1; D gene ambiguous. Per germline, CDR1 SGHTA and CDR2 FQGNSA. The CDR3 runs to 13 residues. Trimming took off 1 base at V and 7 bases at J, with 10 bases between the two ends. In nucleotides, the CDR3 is TGTGCCAGCAGCTTAGTGGGAGCAAGTGAAGCTTTCTTT. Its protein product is CASSLVGASEAFF. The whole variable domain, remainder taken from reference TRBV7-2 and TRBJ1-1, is GAGVSQSPSNKVTEKGKDVELRCDPISGHTALYWYRQSLGQGLEFLIYFQGNSAPDKSGLPSDRFSAERTGGSVSTLTIQRTQQEDSAVYLCASSLVGASEAFFGQGTRLTVV.

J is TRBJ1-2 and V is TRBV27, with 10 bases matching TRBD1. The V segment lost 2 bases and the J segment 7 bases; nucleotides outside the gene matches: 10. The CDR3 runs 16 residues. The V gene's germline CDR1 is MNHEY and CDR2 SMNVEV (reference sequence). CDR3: CASSLTGTGDLGGYTF. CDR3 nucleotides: TGTGCCAGCAGTTTAACCGGGACAGGGGATTTAGGTGGCTACACCTTC.

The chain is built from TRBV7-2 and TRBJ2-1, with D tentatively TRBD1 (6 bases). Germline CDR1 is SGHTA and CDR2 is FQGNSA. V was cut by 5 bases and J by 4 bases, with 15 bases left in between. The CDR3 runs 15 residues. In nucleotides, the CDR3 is TGTGCCAGCAGCCCCAACCGACAGGTTTACAATGAGCAGTTCTTC. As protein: CASSPNRQVYNEQFF.

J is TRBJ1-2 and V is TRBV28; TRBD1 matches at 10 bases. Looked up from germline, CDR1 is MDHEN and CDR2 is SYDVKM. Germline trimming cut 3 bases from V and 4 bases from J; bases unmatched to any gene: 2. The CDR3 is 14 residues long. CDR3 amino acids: CASSFGTGVYGYTF. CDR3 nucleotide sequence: TGTGCCAGCAGTTTCGGGACAGGGGTCTATGGCTACACCTTC.

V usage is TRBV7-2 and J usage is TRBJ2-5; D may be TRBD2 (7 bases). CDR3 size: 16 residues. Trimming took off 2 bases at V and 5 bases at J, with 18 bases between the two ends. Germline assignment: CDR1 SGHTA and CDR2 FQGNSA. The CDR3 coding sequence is TGTGCCAGCAGCTTAAGGGGAGGGGGTTTTTGGGAGACCCAGTACTTC. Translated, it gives CASSLRGGGFWETQYF.